A selection of T cell receptor beta chains follows, all from one sample in a study of beta chain features in type 1 diabetes. Produced via immunoSEQ multiplex PCR; TCRdb's table is partial and in-frame only. The sample records 600,000 or so clones, around 12% being singletons. The sample was naive CD4+ T cells from blood. The source is a man aged 25-45 years with type 1 diabetes. Both conserved end residues are part of each CDR3. Fields, in order: D gene, V gene, clone size, J gene, CDR3 protein. D genes are given only for firm matches. Only some rows state a clone size, as once, few, many or a class for expanded clones.

D gene: TRBD2; V gene: TRBV2; clone size: few; J gene: TRBJ2-3; CDR3 protein: CASSERTSGGADTQYF
D gene: .; V gene: TRBV7-2; clone size: .; J gene: TRBJ2-6; CDR3 protein: CASSLVGSSGANVLTF
D gene: .; V gene: TRBV7-9; clone size: .; J gene: TRBJ1-1; CDR3 protein: CASSLSGLNTEAFF
D gene: TRBD1; V gene: TRBV7-9; clone size: few; J gene: TRBJ1-2; CDR3 protein: CASSLRQGSSTF
D gene: .; V gene: TRBV19; clone size: few; J gene: TRBJ2-3; CDR3 protein: CASKPADTDTQYF
D gene: .; V gene: TRBV6-1; clone size: .; J gene: TRBJ2-3; CDR3 protein: CASSVTDTQYF
D gene: TRBD1; V gene: TRBV7-9; clone size: few; J gene: TRBJ1-2; CDR3 protein: CASSLGTGTDYGYTF
D gene: TRBD1; V gene: TRBV9; clone size: few; J gene: TRBJ2-1; CDR3 protein: CASSVAGTVHQRSEQFF
D gene: .; V gene: TRBV5-1; clone size: many; J gene: TRBJ2-5; CDR3 protein: CASSTPLERETQYF
D gene: .; V gene: TRBV7-9; clone size: few; J gene: TRBJ2-5; CDR3 protein: CASSLPNQETQYF
D gene: TRBD1; V gene: TRBV27; clone size: .; J gene: TRBJ2-2; CDR3 protein: CASSSGQGAGELFF
D gene: TRBD1; V gene: TRBV2; clone size: .; J gene: TRBJ1-4; CDR3 protein: CASSEFGTGGEKLFF
D gene: .; V gene: TRBV12-5; clone size: few; J gene: TRBJ1-6; CDR3 protein: CASGLMAASTDSPLHF
D gene: TRBD1; V gene: TRBV29-1; clone size: .; J gene: TRBJ1-4; CDR3 protein: CSARTGDSTNEKLFF
D gene: .; V gene: TRBV7-9; clone size: few; J gene: TRBJ2-7; CDR3 protein: CASSPVGRRAYEQYF
D gene: .; V gene: TRBV28; clone size: .; J gene: TRBJ2-3; CDR3 protein: CASNVGGETDTQYF
D gene: TRBD1; V gene: TRBV18; clone size: few; J gene: TRBJ2-7; CDR3 protein: CASSPVQGAVDEQYF
D gene: .; V gene: TRBV19; clone size: .; J gene: TRBJ1-5; CDR3 protein: CASIAGTRNQPQHF
D gene: .; V gene: TRBV25-1; clone size: few; J gene: TRBJ2-5; CDR3 protein: CASSEPSAPETQYF
D gene: TRBD1; V gene: TRBV7-9; clone size: few; J gene: TRBJ2-7; CDR3 protein: CASRTGTGSEQYF
D gene: TRBD1; V gene: TRBV5-1; clone size: .; J gene: TRBJ2-3; CDR3 protein: CASSFSGQGAADTQYF
D gene: TRBD1; V gene: TRBV7-3; clone size: few; J gene: TRBJ2-1; CDR3 protein: CASSLKWTGGDEQFF
D gene: TRBD1; V gene: TRBV9; clone size: few; J gene: TRBJ2-4; CDR3 protein: CASSLRDRGPKNIQYF
D gene: .; V gene: TRBV29-1; clone size: few; J gene: TRBJ1-3; CDR3 protein: CSVDVDSGNTIYF
D gene: .; V gene: TRBV7-2; clone size: few; J gene: TRBJ1-1; CDR3 protein: CASSLDRSQAEYLNTEAFF
D gene: .; V gene: TRBV28; clone size: few; J gene: TRBJ2-3; CDR3 protein: CASRLPSTDTQYF
D gene: TRBD1; V gene: TRBV6-5; clone size: .; J gene: TRBJ1-2; CDR3 protein: CASSWGQAPYGYTF
D gene: .; V gene: TRBV7-2; clone size: .; J gene: TRBJ2-7; CDR3 protein: CASSPSRTLLYEQYF
D gene: .; V gene: TRBV7-2; clone size: .; J gene: TRBJ2-2; CDR3 protein: CASSFRITGELFF
D gene: .; V gene: TRBV5-1; clone size: .; J gene: TRBJ1-2; CDR3 protein: CASSFGSGQVYGYTF
D gene: .; V gene: TRBV5-1; clone size: few; J gene: TRBJ1-4; CDR3 protein: CASSSVPQKSTNEKLFF
D gene: TRBD1; V gene: TRBV29-1; clone size: few; J gene: TRBJ1-2; CDR3 protein: CSGGQGADGYTF
D gene: .; V gene: TRBV5-1; clone size: few; J gene: TRBJ2-5; CDR3 protein: CASSFAAGPGETQYF
D gene: .; V gene: TRBV29-1; clone size: few; J gene: TRBJ2-5; CDR3 protein: CSVEASAETQYF
D gene: .; V gene: TRBV7-9; clone size: .; J gene: TRBJ2-7; CDR3 protein: CASSFEGAYEQYF
D gene: TRBD1; V gene: TRBV19; clone size: few; J gene: TRBJ2-3; CDR3 protein: CASSYGQGVTDTQYF
D gene: .; V gene: TRBV30; clone size: few; J gene: TRBJ1-6; CDR3 protein: CAWRTGSAYNSPLHF
D gene: TRBD1; V gene: TRBV27; clone size: .; J gene: TRBJ1-2; CDR3 protein: CASSRDSTAYGYTF
D gene: .; V gene: TRBV6-5; clone size: .; J gene: TRBJ2-5; CDR3 protein: CASSFRRDFETQYF
D gene: .; V gene: TRBV5-4; clone size: .; J gene: TRBJ2-6; CDR3 protein: CASSLAIGVGNVLTF
D gene: TRBD1; V gene: TRBV27; clone size: few; J gene: TRBJ1-4; CDR3 protein: CASRSLGQGDEKLFF
D gene: .; V gene: TRBV12-5; clone size: few; J gene: TRBJ2-1; CDR3 protein: CASGLTERSYNEQFF
D gene: .; V gene: TRBV6-1; clone size: .; J gene: TRBJ1-6; CDR3 protein: CASTLDRGFYPLHF